The rows below give T cell receptor beta chains drawn from one sample of a study of T cells in Graves' hyperthyroidism and ophthalmopathy. Each CDR3 protein is one row after TCRdb ran MiXCR on the multiplex PCR reads. The data hold over 150,000 distinct CDR3 sequences, with about 17% observed a single time. Source material: blood. Every receptor here comes from a woman aged 45-65 years with Graves' hyperthyroidism. Each CDR3 is given with its conserved first and last residue.

j_call	v_call	cdr3_aa
TRBJ1-1	TRBV5-1	CASSLGAASEGTEAFF
TRBJ2-7	TRBV20-1	CSARDRGPESYEQYF
TRBJ2-5	TRBV2	CASSVVLQETQYF
TRBJ2-1	TRBV7-9	CASSLVGLQSSYNEQFF
TRBJ2-7	TRBV29-1	CSVIPGLVYEQYF
TRBJ2-4	TRBV20-1	CSARETGSSKNIQYF
TRBJ2-1	TRBV6-6	CASSYSVAGGGPNEQFF
TRBJ2-1	TRBV20-1	CSARGLSGNSYNEQFF
TRBJ2-7	TRBV27	CASSLRQPLGYEQYF
TRBJ2-5	TRBV24-1	CATSDLAETQYF
TRBJ2-1	TRBV2	CASSLRTENEQFF
TRBJ2-1	TRBV12-5	CASGRSAAGTEQFF
TRBJ2-4	TRBV27	CASSRAGGKNIQYF
TRBJ2-2	TRBV2	CASSERPTGELFF
TRBJ1-4	TRBV28	CASSWRGNEKLFF
TRBJ1-1	TRBV20-1	CSARVGGQLMNTEAFF
TRBJ2-7	TRBV7-6	CASSSLTSGRAPYEQYF
TRBJ2-3	TRBV12-5	CASGSSGSDTQYF
TRBJ1-5	TRBV27	CASSLGGSNQPQHF
TRBJ1-1	TRBV19	CASSIGGFDTEAFF
TRBJ2-7	TRBV5-4	CASRRGASGTPTGEQYF
TRBJ2-1	TRBV20-1	CSARDLRFNEQFF
TRBJ1-4	TRBV6-1	CASSEGGLGVKLFF
TRBJ2-7	TRBV12-3/TRBV12-4	CASGGLAPYEQYF
TRBJ2-6	TRBV28	CASSLGTGGAAGANVLTF
TRBJ2-3	TRBV2	CASNPRVHTDTQYF
TRBJ2-1	TRBV7-9	CASSLGGRTIYNEQFF
TRBJ1-3	TRBV3-1	CASSQPRVISGNTIYF
TRBJ1-2	TRBV7-2	CASSLGVVADRDNYGYTF
TRBJ2-4	TRBV14	CASSQDLPGGPGNIQYF
TRBJ2-7	TRBV7-3	CASSSGSSYEQYF
TRBJ1-4	TRBV11-3	CASSFIGDRANEKLFF
TRBJ1-2	TRBV4-2	CASSQSPGQGLYGYTF
TRBJ1-5	TRBV12-3/TRBV12-4	CASRLGLSNQPQHF
TRBJ1-1	TRBV12-3/TRBV12-4	CASRQPMGTEAFF
TRBJ2-3	TRBV20-1	CSVDRGDTQYF
TRBJ1-3	TRBV7-2	CASSLLWVGSGNTIYF
TRBJ2-5	TRBV30	CAWSVTGDRVYF
TRBJ1-5	TRBV19	CATTGTDYSNQPQHF
TRBJ2-7	TRBV27	CASGTVSYEQYF
TRBJ2-5	TRBV5-1	CASSLSAVPLAGEPQETQYF
TRBJ1-1	TRBV2	CASSPETSTEAFF
TRBJ1-1	TRBV10-1	CASRISRDSEAFF
TRBJ2-3	TRBV20-1	CSARRQGDTQYF
TRBJ2-2	TRBV3-1	CASGTVRTGELFF
TRBJ2-7	TRBV7-8	CASSLGLADEQYF
TRBJ1-1	TRBV27	CASYGTVNTEAFF
TRBJ1-1	TRBV27	CVSSFNRDTEAFF
TRBJ2-7	TRBV5-1	CASSSAGGGRNEQYF
TRBJ1-5	TRBV15	CATSRKTGGDQPQHF
TRBJ2-7	TRBV12-3/TRBV12-4	CASSLRGGIGEQYF
TRBJ2-5	TRBV7-2	CASSPQGPGDQYF
TRBJ1-1	TRBV9	CASSPDPGTVNTEAFF
TRBJ1-6	TRBV10-3	CASRRDNNNSPLHF